This T cell receptor (beta chain) is drawn from a study of T cells in Graves' hyperthyroidism and ophthalmopathy (dated by TCRdb to the late 2010s). In the study overall: Peripheral blood samples were taken at initial diagnosis, before any treatment was given. TCR V-J signatures able to tell the groups apart were searched for in a discovery cohort of 100 or so patients, of whom under 45 had Graves' ophthalmopathy and 55 to 65 had stable Graves' hyperthyroidism. Whether ophthalmopathy could be predicted prospectively was tested in an independent validation cohort made up of about 18 hyperthyroidism patients plus 17 patients who later progressed to ophthalmopathy. For training and testing, the 100 or so patients in the discovery cohort were randomly divided in a 7:3 ratio. Thyroid tissue and blood T-cell repertoires from about six Graves' hyperthyroidism patients were also compared in the study. Once sampling was done, hyperthyroidism patients were given methimazole at a starting dose of 30 mg daily, whereas ophthalmopathy patients were given high-dose intravenous methylprednisolone. The paper reports TCR Vbeta CDR3 sequencing of approximately 130 peripheral blood samples: under 45 ophthalmopathy, about 75 hyperthyroidism and approximately 17 progressor patients. Overall study results and their limits: Sample size was not statistically predetermined, and blinding of investigators to group allocation was not performed. In validation, progression to ophthalmopathy was predicted by the model with nearly 71% sensitivity and about 72% specificity, a median of approximately 6.5 months before onset. In cross-validation, a model built on a 13 V-J signature told ophthalmopathy apart from stable hyperthyroidism with approximately 90% sensitivity and roughly 81% specificity, and in testing the same model reached 80%/75%. Most expanded thyroid clonotypes (frequency above 0.001) were also found in blood, which suggests that blood repertoires may mirror thyroid immune responses.

The table lists this clonotype with a few counts. Its antigen is still unknown. Base quality data are lacking; no much larger clone is found one base away. The TCR beta CDR3 regions were amplified from the RNA transcripts. The TCR CDR3 was subjected to a first round of RT-PCR using the HTBI primer set and the Qiagen OneStep RT-PCR kit. A second multiplex PCR round built the libraries, followed by size selection and purification. Sequencing of the libraries was done on an Illumina HiSeq2000 using paired-end 100 bp reads. On the authors' methods: SOAPnuke was used to process the raw data, throwing out any read that contained adapters or uncalled bases, had a mean Phred below 15, or lacked an exact constant-primer or identifier match. High-quality paired reads were merged using COPE v1.2.5, and each unique nucleotide sequence was defined as a clonotype. MiTCR v1.1 was used to align clonotypes to the IMGT TRBV, TRBD and TRBJ reference segments. Analysis was restricted to V-J combinations with a frequency above 0.0001, which covered about 99% of repertoires. The TCS score was defined as the ratio of F50 (clonal expansion) to E x V (chaos), calculated using BLOSUM62-based TCRdist between CDR3 peptides within each V-J. Welch's t-statistics and random forest reduced around 550 V-J features to 13, which were used in a naive Bayes classifier (R e1071). The Morisita-Horn index was used to measure how similar the thyroid and blood repertoires were. The public reads were reanalyzed by TCRdb: fastp trimming at Q25, MiXCR alignment, in-frame beta chains only. Under each unique CDR3 protein, matching rows form one entry showing the most common genes and DNA. The V and J calls come from TCRdb's annotation, not from the publication. Counted in this sample were approximately 610,000 distinct CDR3 sequences; about 15% of them appeared once. The top ten constitute 3.5% to 4.5% of the sample.

V is trimmed back by 6 bases and J by 3 bases, and the junction contains 11 bases that no gene match accounts for. The germline V gene specifies KGHSH as CDR1 and LQKENI as CDR2. From cysteine to phenylalanine, the CDR3 is 15 amino acids long. Only the CDR3 region is kept as DNA, spanning 45 bases read in frame from base 1. Ophthalmopathy patients had moderately to severely active disease, with a Clinical Activity Score of 3 or more, a NOSPECS grade of 4 or more, and a disease duration of less than 3 months. The study excluded patients with uncontrolled infections, other autoimmune diseases, pregnancy or lactation. Diagnoses were based on clinical symptoms, serum thyroxine and TRAb, thyroid ultrasound and orbital computed tomography. Ficoll-Paque density gradient centrifugation was used to isolate PBMCs from about 9.4 ml of fresh peripheral blood. Total RNA was extracted with Trizol reagent, and quality was checked on an Agilent 2100 Bioanalyzer.

The sequence was obtained from a woman between 40 and 55 years old with Graves' ophthalmopathy. Input material: blood. Recombination linked TRBV18 to TRBJ2-7, and TRBD1 aligns with 7 junction nucleotides. At the DNA level, the sequence is TGTGCCAGCTCGCCCCGACAGGGTGGCATCTACGAGCAGTACTTC. Its protein reads: CASSPRQGGIYEQYF. The full variable domain, with segments outside the CDR3 supplied by the reference TRBV18 and TRBJ2-7 proteins, appears as NAGVMQNPRHLVRRRGQEARLRCSPMKGHSHVYWYRQLPEEGLKFMVYLQKENIIDESGMPKERFSAEFPKEGPSILRIQQVVRGDSAAYFCASSPRQGGIYEQYFGPGTRLTVT.